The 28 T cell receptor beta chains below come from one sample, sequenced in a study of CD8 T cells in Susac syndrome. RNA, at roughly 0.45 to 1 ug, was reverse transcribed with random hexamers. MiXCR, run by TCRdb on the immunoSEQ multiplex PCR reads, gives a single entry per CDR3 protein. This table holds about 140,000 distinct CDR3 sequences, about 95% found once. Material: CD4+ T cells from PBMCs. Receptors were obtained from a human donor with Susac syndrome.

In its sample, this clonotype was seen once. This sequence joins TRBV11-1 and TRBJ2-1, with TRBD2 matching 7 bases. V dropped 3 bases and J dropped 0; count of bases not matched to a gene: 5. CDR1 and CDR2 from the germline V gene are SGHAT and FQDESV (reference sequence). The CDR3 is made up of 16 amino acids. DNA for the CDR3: TGTGCCAGCAGCTTCGGTGCGGGGGTCTCCTACAATGAGCAGTTCTTC. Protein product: CASSFGAGVSYNEQFF.

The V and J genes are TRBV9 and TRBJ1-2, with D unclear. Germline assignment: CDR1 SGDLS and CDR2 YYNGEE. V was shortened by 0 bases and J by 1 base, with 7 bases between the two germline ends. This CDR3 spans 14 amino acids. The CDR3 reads CASSVAVDNYGYTF. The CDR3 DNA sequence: TGTGCCAGCAGCGTAGCCGTGGATAACTATGGCTACACCTTC.

The CDR3 here is CASRETGALWRYTF. The DNA of the CDR3 is TGTGCCAGCAGGGAGACAGGGGCATTATGGAGGTACACCTTC. V usage is TRBV3-1 and J usage is TRBJ1-2; 8 nucleotides line up with TRBD1. The CDR3 runs 14 residues. V gave up 6 bases and J gave up 11 bases; unmatched junction bases: 14. Germline V gene data show CDR1 as LGHDT and CDR2 as YNNKEL (reference sequence).

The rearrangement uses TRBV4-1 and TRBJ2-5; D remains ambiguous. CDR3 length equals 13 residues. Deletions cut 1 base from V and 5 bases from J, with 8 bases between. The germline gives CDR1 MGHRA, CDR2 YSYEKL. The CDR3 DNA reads TGCGCCAGCAGCCAAGTCTCGACGGAGACCCAGTACTTC. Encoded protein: CASSQVSTETQYF.

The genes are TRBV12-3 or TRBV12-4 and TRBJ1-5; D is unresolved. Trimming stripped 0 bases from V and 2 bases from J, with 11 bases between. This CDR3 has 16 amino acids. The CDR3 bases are TGTGCCAGCAGTTTAGCGGTGTTGGGAGGCAATCAGCCCCAGCATTTT. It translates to CASSLAVLGGNQPQHF.

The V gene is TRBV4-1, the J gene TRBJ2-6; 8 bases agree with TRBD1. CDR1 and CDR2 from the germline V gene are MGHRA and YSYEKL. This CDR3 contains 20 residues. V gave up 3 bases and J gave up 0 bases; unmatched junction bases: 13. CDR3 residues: CASSHRTSGTGTSGANVLTF. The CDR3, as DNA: TGCGCCAGCAGCCACCGAACCTCCGGGACAGGTACCTCTGGGGCCAACGTCCTGACTTTC.

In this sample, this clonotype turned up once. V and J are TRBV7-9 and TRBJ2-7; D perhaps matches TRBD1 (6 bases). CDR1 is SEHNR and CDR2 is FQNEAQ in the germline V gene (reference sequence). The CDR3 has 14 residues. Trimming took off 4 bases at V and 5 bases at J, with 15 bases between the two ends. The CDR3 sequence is CASSSLTGTHEQYF. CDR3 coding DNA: TGTGCCAGCAGCTCCTTAACAGGGACCCACGAGCAGTACTTC.

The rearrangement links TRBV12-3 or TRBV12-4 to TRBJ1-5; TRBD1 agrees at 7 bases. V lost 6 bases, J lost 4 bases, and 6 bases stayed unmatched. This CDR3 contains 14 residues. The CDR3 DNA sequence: TGTGCCAGCAGAAATGGACAGGCGAATCAGCCCCAGCATTTT. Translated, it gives CASRNGQANQPQHF.

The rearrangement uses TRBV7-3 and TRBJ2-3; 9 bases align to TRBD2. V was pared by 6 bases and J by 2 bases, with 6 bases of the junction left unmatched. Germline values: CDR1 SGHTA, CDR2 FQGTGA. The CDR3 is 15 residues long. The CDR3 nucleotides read TGTGCCAGCAGGTTTAGCGGGAGCATCACAGATACGCAGTATTTT. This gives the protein CASRFSGSITDTQYF. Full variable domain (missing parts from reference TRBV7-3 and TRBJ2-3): GAGVSQTPSNKVTEKGKYVELRCDPISGHTALYWYRQSLGQGPEFLIYFQGTGAADDSGLPNDRFFAVRPEGSVSTLKIQRTERGDSAVYLCASRFSGSITDTQYFGPGTRLTVL.

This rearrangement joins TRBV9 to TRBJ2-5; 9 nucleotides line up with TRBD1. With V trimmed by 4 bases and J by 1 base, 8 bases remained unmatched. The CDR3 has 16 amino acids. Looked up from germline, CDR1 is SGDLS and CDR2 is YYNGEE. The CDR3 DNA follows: TGTGCCAGCAGCTACCTCCCGGGACAGGGCCAAGAGACCCAGTACTTC. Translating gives CASSYLPGQGQETQYF.

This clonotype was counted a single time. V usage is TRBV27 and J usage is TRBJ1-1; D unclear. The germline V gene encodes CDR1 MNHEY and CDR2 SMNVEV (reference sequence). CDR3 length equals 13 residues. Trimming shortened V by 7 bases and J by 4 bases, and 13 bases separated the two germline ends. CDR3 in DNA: TGTGCCAGCAACTTATTGGGGAGCACTGAAGCTTTCTTT. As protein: CASNLLGSTEAFF.

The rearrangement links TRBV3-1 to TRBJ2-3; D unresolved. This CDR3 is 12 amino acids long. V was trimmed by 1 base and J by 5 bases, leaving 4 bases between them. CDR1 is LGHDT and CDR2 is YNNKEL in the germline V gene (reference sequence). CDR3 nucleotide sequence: TGTGCCAGCAGCCAAGTCCGAGATACGCAGTATTTT. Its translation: CASSQVRDTQYF.

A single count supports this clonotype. The CDR3: CSVGAGGYEQYF. CDR3 coding DNA: TGCAGCGTTGGGGCGGGCGGCTACGAGCAGTACTTC. V and J are TRBV29-1 and TRBJ2-7; a weak D match, TRBD2 (5 bases). Per the germline V gene, CDR1 is SQVTM and CDR2 is ANQGSEA. V lost 4 bases, J lost 3 bases, and 10 bases lay in between. The CDR3 contains 12 residues.

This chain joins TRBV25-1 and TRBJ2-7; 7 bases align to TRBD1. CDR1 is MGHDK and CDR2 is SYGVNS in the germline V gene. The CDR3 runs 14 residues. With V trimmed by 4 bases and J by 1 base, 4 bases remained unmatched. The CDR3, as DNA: TGTGCCAGCAGTGGAGGGACAGAATCCTACGAGCAGTACTTC. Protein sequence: CASSGGTESYEQYF.

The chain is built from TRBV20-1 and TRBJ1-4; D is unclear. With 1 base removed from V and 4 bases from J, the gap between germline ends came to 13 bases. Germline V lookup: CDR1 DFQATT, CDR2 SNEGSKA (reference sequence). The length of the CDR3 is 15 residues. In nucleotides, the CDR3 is TGCAGTGCTAGAGCCCGGACGGAGAATAATGAAAAACTGTTTTTT. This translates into CSARARTENNEKLFF.

CDR3 coding DNA: TGTGCCAGCAGTTACCCGCCTACTGGAGGATTATACGAGCAGTACTTC. This encodes CASSYPPTGGLYEQYF. The chain links TRBV6-6 to TRBJ2-7; D possibly corresponds to TRBD2 (5 bases). Germline V CDR1 and CDR2: MNHNY, SVGAGI (reference sequence). V was shortened by 2 bases and J by 4 bases, with 18 bases between the two germline ends. The CDR3 extends over 16 amino acids.

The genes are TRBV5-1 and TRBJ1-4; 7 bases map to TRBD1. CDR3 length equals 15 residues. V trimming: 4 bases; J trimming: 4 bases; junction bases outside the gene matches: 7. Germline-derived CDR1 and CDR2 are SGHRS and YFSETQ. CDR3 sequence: CASSLDRVLNEKLFF. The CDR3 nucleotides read TGCGCCAGCAGCCTTGACAGGGTCCTTAATGAAAAACTGTTTTTT.

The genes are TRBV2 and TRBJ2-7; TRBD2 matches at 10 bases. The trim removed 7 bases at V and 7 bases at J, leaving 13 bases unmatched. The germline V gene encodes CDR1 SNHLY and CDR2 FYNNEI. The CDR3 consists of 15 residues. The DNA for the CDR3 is TGTGCCAGCATGGAGCGGGAGGGCCGGTCTTGGGAGCAGTACTTC. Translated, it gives CASMEREGRSWEQYF.

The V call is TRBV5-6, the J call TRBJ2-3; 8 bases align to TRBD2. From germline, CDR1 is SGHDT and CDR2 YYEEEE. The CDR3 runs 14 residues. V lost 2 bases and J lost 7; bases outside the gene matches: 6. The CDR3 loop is CASSLGTSLYTQYF. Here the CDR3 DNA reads TGTGCCAGCAGCTTAGGGACTAGTCTGTATACGCAGTATTTT.

The CDR3 here is CSVSGTVEAFF. CDR3 in DNA: TGCAGCGTATCAGGGACAGTGGAAGCTTTCTTT. V usage is TRBV29-1 and J usage is TRBJ1-1, with 7 nucleotides matching TRBD1. J gave up 8 bases and V 6 bases, and 6 bases lay outside the gene matches. The CDR3 extends over 11 amino acids. Germline CDR1 is SQVTM and CDR2 is ANQGSEA.

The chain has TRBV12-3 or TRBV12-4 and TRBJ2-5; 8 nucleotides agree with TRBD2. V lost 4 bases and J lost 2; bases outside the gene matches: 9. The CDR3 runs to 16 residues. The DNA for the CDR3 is TGTGCCAGCAGTTCCTCGGGAGGGCCGGTACAAGAGACCCAGTACTTC. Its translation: CASSSSGGPVQETQYF.

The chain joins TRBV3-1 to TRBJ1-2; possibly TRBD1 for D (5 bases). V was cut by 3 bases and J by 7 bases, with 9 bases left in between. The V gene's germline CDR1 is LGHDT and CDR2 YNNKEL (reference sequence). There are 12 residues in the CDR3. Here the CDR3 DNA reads TGTGCCAGCAGCCACACAGGTGTTGGCTACACCTTC. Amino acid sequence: CASSHTGVGYTF. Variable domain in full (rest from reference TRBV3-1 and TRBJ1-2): DTAVSQTPKYLVTQMGNDKSIKCEQNLGHDTMYWYKQDSKKFLKIMFSYNNKELIINETVPNRFSPKSPDKAHLNLHINSLELGDSAVYFCASSHTGVGYTFGSGTRLTVV.

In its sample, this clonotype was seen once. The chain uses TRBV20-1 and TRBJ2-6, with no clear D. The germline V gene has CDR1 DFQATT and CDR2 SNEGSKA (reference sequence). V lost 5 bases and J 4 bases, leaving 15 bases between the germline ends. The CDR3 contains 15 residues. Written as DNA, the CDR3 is TGCAGTGCTTTCGGACGGCACTGGGGGGCCAACGTCCTGACTTTC. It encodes CSAFGRHWGANVLTF.

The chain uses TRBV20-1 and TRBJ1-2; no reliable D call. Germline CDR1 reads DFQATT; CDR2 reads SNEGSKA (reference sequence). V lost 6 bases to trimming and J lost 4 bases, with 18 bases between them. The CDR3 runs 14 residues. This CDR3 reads CSARPPGSGYGYTF. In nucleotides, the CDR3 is TGCAGTGCCAGACCTCCGGGGAGTGGCTATGGCTACACCTTC.

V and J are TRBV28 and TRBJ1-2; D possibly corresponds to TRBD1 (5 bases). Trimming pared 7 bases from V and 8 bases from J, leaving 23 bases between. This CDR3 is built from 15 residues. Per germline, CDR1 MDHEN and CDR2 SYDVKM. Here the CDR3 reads CASNPSAQGGRGYTF. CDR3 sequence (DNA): TGTGCCAGCAACCCCTCGGCTCAGGGTGGCAGGGGCTACACCTTC.

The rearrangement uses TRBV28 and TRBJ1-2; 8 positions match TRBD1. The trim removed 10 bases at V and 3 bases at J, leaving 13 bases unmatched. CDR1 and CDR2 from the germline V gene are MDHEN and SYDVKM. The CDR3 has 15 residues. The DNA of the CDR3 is TGTGCCATCTACCGAACGGACAGGGCCTACTATGGCTACACCTTC. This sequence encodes CAIYRTDRAYYGYTF.

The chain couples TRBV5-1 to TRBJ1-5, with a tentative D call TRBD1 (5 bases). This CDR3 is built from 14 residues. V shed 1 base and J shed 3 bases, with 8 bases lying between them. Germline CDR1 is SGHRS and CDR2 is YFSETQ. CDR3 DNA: TGCGCCAGCAGCTTGACAGGACTCAATCAGCCCCAGCATTTT. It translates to CASSLTGLNQPQHF.

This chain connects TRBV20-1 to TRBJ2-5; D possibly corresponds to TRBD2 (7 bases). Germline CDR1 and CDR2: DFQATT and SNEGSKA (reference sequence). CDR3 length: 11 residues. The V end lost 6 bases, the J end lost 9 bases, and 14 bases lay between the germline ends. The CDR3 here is CSAGGREAQYF. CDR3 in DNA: TGCAGTGCGGGGGGGCGCGAGGCCCAGTACTTC.